Presented here are 6 T cell receptor beta chains from one specimen sequenced in a study of cytomegalovirus exposure and HLA in healthy donors. This PCR relied on a set of 60 Vbeta primers and 13 Jbeta primers. Profiling relied on immunoSEQ multiplex PCR, and the TCRdb table lists in-frame clones only, not all of them. The sample contains 150,000 to 180,000 clones, about 80% of which appear only once. Material for sequencing was PBMCs. All receptors derive from a young man in good health and CMV-seropositive.

The chain couples TRBV5-6 to TRBJ2-3; 16 bases are shared with TRBD2. Germline trimming cut 4 bases from V and 6 bases from J; bases unmatched to any gene: 14. The CDR3 runs 19 residues. CDR1 and CDR2 (germline): SGHDT, YYEEEE. CDR3 in DNA: TGTGCCAGCAGCCGGGGACTAGCGGGAGGGCCAGGTGGCCGGGATACGCAGTATTTT. Amino acids: CASSRGLAGGPGGRDTQYF.

The chain has TRBV9 and TRBJ2-2; 12 bases fit TRBD2. CDR3 length: 16 amino acids. CDR1 is SGDLS, CDR2 YYNGEE, per germline. J lost 6 bases, V lost 0 bases, and 3 bases had no gene match. The CDR3 sequence is CASSVATSGSAGELFF. CDR3 DNA: TGTGCCAGCAGCGTAGCGACTAGCGGGAGTGCCGGGGAGCTGTTTTTT.

In this sample, this clone turned up a few times. The chain has TRBV30 and TRBJ1-4; D unresolved. The V and J ends lost 5 bases and 2 bases respectively, with 6 bases between them. CDR3 size: 12 residues. From germline, CDR1 is GTSNPN and CDR2 SVGIG (reference sequence). The CDR3 nucleotides read TGTGCCTGGGCGGTTACTAATGAAAAACTGTTTTTT. Protein: CAWAVTNEKLFF.

The J gene is TRBJ1-5, the V gene TRBV28; 7 nucleotides line up with TRBD1. Germline values: CDR1 MDHEN, CDR2 SYDVKM. This CDR3 region has 15 residues. V shed 6 bases, J shed 2 bases, and the junction held 7 bases outside the gene matches. The CDR3 protein is CASSIRTGGNQPQHF. The CDR3 coding sequence is TGTGCCAGCAGCATTCGGACAGGCGGCAATCAGCCCCAGCATTTT.

The chain combines TRBV6-5 with TRBJ2-3, with D possibly being TRBD1 (6 bases). Per the germline V gene, CDR1 is MNHEY and CDR2 is SVGAGI. The V end was cut by 6 bases, the J end by 9 bases, with 16 bases between. The CDR3 has 13 residues. The CDR3 reads CASRLSTGTTQYF. The CDR3 DNA reads TGTGCCAGCAGACTCAGCACAGGGACCACGCAGTATTTT.

This clone is a singleton in its sample. The V and J genes are TRBV5-1 and TRBJ1-2, with 9 bases identical to TRBD1. This CDR3 is 13 amino acids long. J was trimmed by 4 bases and V by 4 bases; bases with no gene match: 2. Germline CDR1 SGHRS, CDR2 YFSETQ. The CDR3 bases are TGCGCCAGCAGCCGGGACAGGGCCTATGGCTACACCTTC. Its translation is CASSRDRAYGYTF.